The following is a TCR beta chain sequence with its context. Its antigen remains unidentified. The PCR employed 60 Vbeta primers together with 13 Jbeta primers. The method was immunoSEQ multiplex PCR; TCRdb's version includes in-frame clones alone and lacks a portion of them. The sample shows approximately 150,000 clones, 75% to 85% of them seen only once. The trim removed 3 bases at V and 7 bases at J, leaving 3 bases unmatched. This CDR3 contains 15 residues. Per germline, CDR1 KGHSH and CDR2 LQKENI. The sample originates from a study of cytomegalovirus exposure and HLA in healthy donors. General study findings and limits: A later analysis revealed that TCR association rates differed between HLA loci, peaking at DRB1 and bottoming out at HLA-C. In a later analysis, about 17,000 TCR beta sequences were associated with HLA alleles at 0.05 false discovery rate. Within an earlier analysis, most TCR beta V segments proved productive either about 87% or about 30% of the time. Solely CMV serostatus was available to characterize immune exposure.

The chain links TRBV18 to TRBJ2-1, with 13 bases fitting TRBD2. The clonotype comes from a man younger than 40 in good health and CMV-seronegative. Input material: PBMCs. CDR3 DNA: TGTGCCAGCTCACCTGGACTAGCGGGAGTAAATGAGCAGTTCTTC. This gives the protein CASSPGLAGVNEQFF.